What follows describes a single T cell receptor beta chain. The data stem from a study of control samples from healthy donors and cancer patients. Looked up from germline, CDR1 is GTSNPN and CDR2 is SVGIG (reference sequence). V lost 0 bases to trimming and J lost 7 bases; unmatched junction nucleotides: 7. The CDR3 totals 14 residues. Some clones are missing from TCRdb's copy, which holds only in-frame ones; the method was immunoSEQ multiplex PCR. The table has some 140,000 clones, more than 90% seen once. Sequencing input: blood. This receptor was taken from a man aged 25 to 45 in good health. The chain is built from TRBV30 and TRBJ2-7; TRBD2 matches 9 bases. The CDR3 sequence: CAWSVAGGPGEQYF. CDR3 bases: TGTGCCTGGAGTGTTGCGGGAGGGCCGGGGGAGCAGTACTTC. Full variable domain (missing parts from reference TRBV30 and TRBJ2-7): SQTIHQWPATLVQPVGSPLSLECTVEGTSNPNLYWYRQAAGRGLQLLFYSVGIGQISSEVPQNLSASRPQDRQFILSSKKLLLSDSGFYLCAWSVAGGPGEQYFGPGTRLTVT.